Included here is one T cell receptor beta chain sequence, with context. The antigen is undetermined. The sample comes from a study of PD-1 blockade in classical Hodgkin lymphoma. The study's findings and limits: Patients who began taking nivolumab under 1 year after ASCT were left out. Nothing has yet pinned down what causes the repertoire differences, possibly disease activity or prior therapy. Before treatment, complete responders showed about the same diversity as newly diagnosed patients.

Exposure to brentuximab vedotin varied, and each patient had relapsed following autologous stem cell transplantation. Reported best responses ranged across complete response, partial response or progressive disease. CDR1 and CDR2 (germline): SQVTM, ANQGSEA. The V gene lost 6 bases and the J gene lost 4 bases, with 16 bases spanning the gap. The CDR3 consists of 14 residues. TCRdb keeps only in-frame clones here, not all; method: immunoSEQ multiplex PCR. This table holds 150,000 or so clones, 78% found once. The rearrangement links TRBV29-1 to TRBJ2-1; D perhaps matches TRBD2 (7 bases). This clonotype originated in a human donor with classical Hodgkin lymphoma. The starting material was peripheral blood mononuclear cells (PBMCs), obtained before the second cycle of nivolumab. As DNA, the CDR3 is TGCAGCGTGGTGAGGGGGGGGATATACAATGAGCAGTTCTTC. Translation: CSVVRGGIYNEQFF.